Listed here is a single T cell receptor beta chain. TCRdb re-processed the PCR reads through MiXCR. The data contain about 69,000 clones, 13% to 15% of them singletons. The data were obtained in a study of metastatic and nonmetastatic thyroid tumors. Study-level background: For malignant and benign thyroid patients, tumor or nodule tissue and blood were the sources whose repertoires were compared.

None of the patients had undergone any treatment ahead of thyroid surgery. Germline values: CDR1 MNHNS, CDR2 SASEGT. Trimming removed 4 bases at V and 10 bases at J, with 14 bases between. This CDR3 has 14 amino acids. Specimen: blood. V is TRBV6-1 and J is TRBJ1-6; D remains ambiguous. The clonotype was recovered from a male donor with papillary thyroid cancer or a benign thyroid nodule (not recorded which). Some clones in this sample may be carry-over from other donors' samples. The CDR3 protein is CASSVTSSESPLHF. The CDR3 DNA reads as TGTGCCAGCAGTGTGACAAGTTCGGAATCACCCCTCCACTTT.